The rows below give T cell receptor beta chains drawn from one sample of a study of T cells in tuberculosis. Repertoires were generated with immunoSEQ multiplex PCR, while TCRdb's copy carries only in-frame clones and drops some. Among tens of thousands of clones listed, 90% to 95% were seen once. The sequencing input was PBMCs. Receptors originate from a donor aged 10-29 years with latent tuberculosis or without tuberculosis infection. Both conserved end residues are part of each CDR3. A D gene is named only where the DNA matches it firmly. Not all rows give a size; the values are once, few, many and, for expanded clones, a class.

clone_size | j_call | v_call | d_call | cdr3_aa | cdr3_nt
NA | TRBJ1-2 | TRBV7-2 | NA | CASTSGGGGDGYTF | TGTGCCAGCACCTCTGGGGGGGGCGGGGATGGCTACACCTTC
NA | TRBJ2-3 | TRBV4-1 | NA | CASSQVTLRDTQYF | TGCGCCAGCAGCCAAGTTACTCTTCGGGATACGCAGTATTTT
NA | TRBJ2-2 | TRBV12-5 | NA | CASGLVVGPETGELFF | TGTGCTAGTGGTTTGGTAGTGGGGCCAGAAACCGGGGAGCTGTTTTTT
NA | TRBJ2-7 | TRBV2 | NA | CASSAGYEQYF | TGTGCCAGCAGCGCGGGTTACGAGCAGTACTTC
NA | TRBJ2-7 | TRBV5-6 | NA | CASSLEYSYEQYF | TGTGCCAGCAGCTTGGAATACTCCTACGAGCAGTACTTC
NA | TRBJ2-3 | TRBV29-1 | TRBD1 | CSVRGGGSTDTQYF | TGCAGCGTCCGAGGGGGCGGAAGCACAGATACGCAGTATTTT
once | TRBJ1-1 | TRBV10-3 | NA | CAISESREVRAFF | TGTGCCATCAGTGAGTCCAGGGAAGTTCGCGCTTTCTTT
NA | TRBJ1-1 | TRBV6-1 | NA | CASLLGRMNTEAFF | TGTGCCAGCCTCCTCGGTCGTATGAACACTGAAGCTTTCTTT
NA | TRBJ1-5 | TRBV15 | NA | CATSWETGQPQHF | TGTGCCACCAGCTGGGAGACGGGCCAGCCCCAGCATTTT
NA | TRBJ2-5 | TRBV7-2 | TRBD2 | CASRTAGEETQYF | TGTGCCAGCAGAACCGCGGGGGAAGAGACCCAGTACTTC
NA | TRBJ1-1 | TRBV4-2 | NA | CASSQEQGWTFF | TGTGCCAGCAGCCAAGAACAGGGTTGGACTTTCTTT
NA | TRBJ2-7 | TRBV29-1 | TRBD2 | CSSLGGNSYEQYF | TGCAGCTCTCTGGGGGGGAACTCCTACGAGCAGTACTTC
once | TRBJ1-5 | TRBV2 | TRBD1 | CASRDRGPGSHSNQPQHF | TGTGCCAGCAGGGACAGGGGACCCGGCAGCCATAGCAATCAGCCCCAGCATTTT
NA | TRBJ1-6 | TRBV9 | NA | CASSTTQAAASPLHF | TGTGCCAGCAGCACCACACAGGCTGCAGCGTCACCCCTCCACTTT
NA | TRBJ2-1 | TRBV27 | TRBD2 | CASGAGSSYNEQFF | TGTGCCAGTGGAGCGGGGAGCTCCTACAATGAGCAGTTCTTC
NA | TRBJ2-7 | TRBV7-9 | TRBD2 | CASSFASGDRTYEQYF | TGTGCCAGCAGCTTTGCGAGCGGGGATAGAACCTACGAGCAGTACTTC
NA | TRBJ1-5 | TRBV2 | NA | CASRALVSGNQPQHF | TGTGCCAGCAGGGCGCTAGTGAGTGGCAATCAGCCCCAGCATTTT
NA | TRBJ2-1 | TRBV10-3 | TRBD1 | CAIGLYTGAYNEQFF | TGTGCCATCGGCCTCTATACAGGGGCCTACAATGAGCAGTTCTTC
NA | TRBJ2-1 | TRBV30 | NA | CAWSIRNGLEQFF | TGTGCCTGGAGTATACGAAATGGACTAGAGCAGTTCTTC
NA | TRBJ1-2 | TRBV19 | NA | CASSILTRGRGGGYTF | TGTGCCAGTAGTATTTTAACCAGGGGAAGAGGAGGAGGCTACACCTTC
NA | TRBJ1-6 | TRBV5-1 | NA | CASRDEFLNSPLHF | TGCGCCAGCAGAGATGAGTTTCTTAATTCACCCCTCCACTTT
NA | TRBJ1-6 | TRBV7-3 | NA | CASSLVGRNNSPLHF | TGTGCCAGCAGCTTGGTGGGGAGAAATAATTCACCCCTCCACTTT
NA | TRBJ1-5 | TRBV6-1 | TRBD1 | CASRGQGNQPQHF | TGTGCCAGCAGGGGACAGGGGAATCAGCCCCAGCATTTT
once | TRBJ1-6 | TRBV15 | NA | CATTTQYNSPLHF | TGTGCCACCACGACACAATATAATTCACCCCTCCACTTT
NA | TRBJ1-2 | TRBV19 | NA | CASSISEAGGGYTF | TGTGCCAGTAGTATTTCCGAGGCGGGAGGCGGCTACACCTTC
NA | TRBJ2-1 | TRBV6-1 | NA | CASSVLYNEQFF | TGTGCCAGCAGCGTCCTTTACAATGAGCAGTTCTTC
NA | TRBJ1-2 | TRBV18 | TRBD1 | CASSPEMTGTYGYTF | TGTGCCAGCTCACCAGAGATGACAGGGACCTATGGCTACACCTTC
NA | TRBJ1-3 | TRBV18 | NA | CASSPGLSSGNTIYF | TGTGCCAGCTCACCGGGACTGAGCTCTGGAAACACCATATATTTT
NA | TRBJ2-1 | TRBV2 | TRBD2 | CASMDLSRIAGGNEQFF | TGTGCCAGCATGGACCTTTCCCGGATCGCCGGGGGGAATGAGCAGTTCTTC
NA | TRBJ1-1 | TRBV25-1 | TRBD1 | CASSELGRGDTEAFF | TGTGCCAGCAGTGAACTCGGCAGGGGGGACACTGAAGCTTTCTTT
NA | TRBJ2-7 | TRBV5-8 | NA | CASSLAGQGTYEQYF | TGTGCCAGCAGCCTGGCGGGACAAGGGACCTACGAGCAGTACTTC
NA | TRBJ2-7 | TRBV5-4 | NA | CASSLDSGSSYEQYF | TGTGCCAGCAGCTTGGATAGCGGCAGCTCCTACGAGCAGTACTTC
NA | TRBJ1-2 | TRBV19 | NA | CASSVQGALETFHYGYTF | TGTGCCAGTAGTGTACAGGGAGCCCTGGAAACGTTTCACTATGGCTACACCTTC
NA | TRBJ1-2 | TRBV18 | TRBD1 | CASSPDRVPYGYTF | TGTGCCAGCTCACCAGACAGGGTACCCTATGGCTACACCTTC
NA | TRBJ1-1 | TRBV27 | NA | CASTLSGAGNTEAFF | TGTGCCAGCACCCTATCAGGGGCCGGGAACACTGAAGCTTTCTTT
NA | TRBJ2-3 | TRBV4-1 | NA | CASSSTREDTQYF | TGCGCCAGCAGCAGTACCCGGGAGGATACGCAGTATTTT
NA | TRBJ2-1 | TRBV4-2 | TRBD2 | CASSQPRGGVTTPFEQFF | TGTGCCAGCAGCCAACCCCGGGGGGGGGTGACAACCCCCTTTGAGCAGTTCTTC
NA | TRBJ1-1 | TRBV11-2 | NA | CASGIQGTEAFF | TGTGCCAGCGGAATACAGGGCACTGAAGCTTTCTTT
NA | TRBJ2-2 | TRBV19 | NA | CASSIRGFTGELFF | TGTGCCAGTAGTATCCGCGGTTTCACCGGGGAGCTGTTTTTT
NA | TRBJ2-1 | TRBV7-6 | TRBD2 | CASSLGLAGGQNYNEQFF | TGTGCCAGCAGCTTAGGACTAGCGGGAGGGCAAAACTACAATGAGCAGTTCTTC